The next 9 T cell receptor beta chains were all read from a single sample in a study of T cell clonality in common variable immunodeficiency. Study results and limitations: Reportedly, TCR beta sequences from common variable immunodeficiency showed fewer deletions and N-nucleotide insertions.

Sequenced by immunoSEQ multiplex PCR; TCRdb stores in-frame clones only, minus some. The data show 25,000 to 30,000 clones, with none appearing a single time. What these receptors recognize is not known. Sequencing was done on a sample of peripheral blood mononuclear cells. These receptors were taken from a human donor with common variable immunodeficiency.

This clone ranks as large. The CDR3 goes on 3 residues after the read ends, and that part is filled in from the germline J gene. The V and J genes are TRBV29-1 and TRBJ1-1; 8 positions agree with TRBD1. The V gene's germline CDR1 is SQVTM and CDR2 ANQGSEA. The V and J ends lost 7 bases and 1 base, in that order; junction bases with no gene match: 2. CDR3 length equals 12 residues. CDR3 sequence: CSAQGANTEAFF. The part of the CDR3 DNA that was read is TGCAGCGCTCAGGGGGCGAACACTGAA.

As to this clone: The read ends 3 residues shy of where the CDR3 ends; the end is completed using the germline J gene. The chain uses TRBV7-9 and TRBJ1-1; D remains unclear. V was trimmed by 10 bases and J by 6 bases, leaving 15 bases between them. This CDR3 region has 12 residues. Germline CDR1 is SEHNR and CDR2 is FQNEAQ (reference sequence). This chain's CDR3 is CATYTEGAEAFF. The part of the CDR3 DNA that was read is TGTGCCACCTACACAGAAGGCGCTGAA.

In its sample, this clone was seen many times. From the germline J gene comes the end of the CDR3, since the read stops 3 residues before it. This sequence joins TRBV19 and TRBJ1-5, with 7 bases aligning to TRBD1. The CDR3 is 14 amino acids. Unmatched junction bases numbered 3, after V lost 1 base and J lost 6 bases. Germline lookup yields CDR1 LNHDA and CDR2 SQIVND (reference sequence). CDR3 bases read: TGTGCCAGTAGTATAGGAGGGGGCGGTCAGCCC. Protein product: CASSIGGGGQP. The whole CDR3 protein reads CASSIGGGGQPQHF.

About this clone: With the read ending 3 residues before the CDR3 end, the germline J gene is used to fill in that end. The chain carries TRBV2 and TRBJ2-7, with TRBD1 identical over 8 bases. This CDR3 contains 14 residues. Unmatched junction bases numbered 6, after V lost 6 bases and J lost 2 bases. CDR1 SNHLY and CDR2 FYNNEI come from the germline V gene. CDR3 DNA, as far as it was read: TGTGCCAGCAGGAAAGAACAGGGGGCCTACGAG. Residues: CASRKEQGAYE. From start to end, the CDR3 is CASRKEQGAYEQYF. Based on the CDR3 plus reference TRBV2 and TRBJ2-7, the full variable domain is EPEVTQTPSHQVTQMGQEVILRCVPISNHLYFYWYRQILGQKVEFLVSFYNNEISEKSEIFDDQFSVERPDGSNFTLKIRSTKLEDSAMYFCASRKEQGAYEQYFGPGTRLTVT.

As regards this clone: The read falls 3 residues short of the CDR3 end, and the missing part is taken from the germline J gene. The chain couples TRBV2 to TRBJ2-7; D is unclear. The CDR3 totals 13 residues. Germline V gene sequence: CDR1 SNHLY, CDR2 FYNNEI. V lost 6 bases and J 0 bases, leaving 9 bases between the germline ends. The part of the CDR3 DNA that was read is TGTGCCAGCAGCGAAAAGGGCTCCTACGAG. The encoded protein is CASSEKGSYE. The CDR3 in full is CASSEKGSYEQYF. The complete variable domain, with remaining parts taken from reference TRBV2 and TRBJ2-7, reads EPEVTQTPSHQVTQMGQEVILRCVPISNHLYFYWYRQILGQKVEFLVSFYNNEISEKSEIFDDQFSVERPDGSNFTLKIRSTKLEDSAMYFCASSEKGSYEQYFGPGTRLTVT.

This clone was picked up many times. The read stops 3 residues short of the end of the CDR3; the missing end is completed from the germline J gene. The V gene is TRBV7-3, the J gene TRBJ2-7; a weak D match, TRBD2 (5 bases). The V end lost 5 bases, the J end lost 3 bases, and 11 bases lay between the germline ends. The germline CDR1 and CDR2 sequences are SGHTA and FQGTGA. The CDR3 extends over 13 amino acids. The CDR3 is CASSPTGDYEQYF. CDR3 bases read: TGTGCCAGCAGCCCTACCGGGGACTACGAG.

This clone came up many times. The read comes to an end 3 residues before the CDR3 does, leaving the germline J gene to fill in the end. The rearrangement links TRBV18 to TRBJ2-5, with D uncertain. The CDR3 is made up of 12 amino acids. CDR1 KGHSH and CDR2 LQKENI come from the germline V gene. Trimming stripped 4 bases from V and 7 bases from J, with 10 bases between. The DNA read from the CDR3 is TGTGCCAGCTCACTAGACTCCAGGACC. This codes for CASSLDSRT. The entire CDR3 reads CASSLDSRTQYF.

The sequenced CDR3 bases are TGTGCCAGTAGTATAGGGAGCGGGGGCTCCTACGAG. It yields the protein CASSIGSGGSYE. The entire CDR3 protein is CASSIGSGGSYEQYF. The chain joins TRBV19 to TRBJ2-7; 8 bases are a match to TRBD2. The read comes to an end 3 residues before the CDR3 does, leaving the germline J gene to fill in the end. CDR1 LNHDA and CDR2 SQIVND come from the germline V gene (reference sequence). J was trimmed by 0 bases and V by 1 base; bases with no gene match: 2. CDR3 length equals 15 residues.

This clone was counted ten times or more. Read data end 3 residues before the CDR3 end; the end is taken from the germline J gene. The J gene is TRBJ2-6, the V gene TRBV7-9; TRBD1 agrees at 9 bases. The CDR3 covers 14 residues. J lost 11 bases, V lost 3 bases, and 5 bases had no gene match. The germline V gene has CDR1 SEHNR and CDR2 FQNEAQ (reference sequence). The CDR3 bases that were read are TGTGCCAGCAGCTTGCTGACAGGGGGGGACGTC. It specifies CASSLLTGGDV. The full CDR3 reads CASSLLTGGDVLTF.